The TCR beta chain under discussion was sequenced for a study of blood T cell repertoires in COVID-19. Study information: The study drew acute and convalescent COVID-19 samples from the United States, Italy and Spain. PBMCs, B-cell-depleted T cells, or T cells were the source of the cDNA or gDNA that made up the material.

Authors' methods: Estimation of nucleated cell counts relied on the amplification of reference gene primers. Clones were read by immunoSEQ multiplex PCR, and TCRdb kept only the in-frame ones, dropping some. The V and J calls and the clone size are those of that table, but D and trimming were determined from the DNA. The data contain under 45,000 clones, 90% of them seen just once; the ten biggest clones take up 30% to 45%. The CDR3 has 15 residues. In germline, CDR1 is SGHTA, CDR2 FQGNSA. Trimming left V 2 bases short and J 0 bases short, with 10 bases between. This rearrangement joins TRBV7-2 to TRBJ1-1; D possibly corresponds to TRBD1 (5 bases). Sequenced: peripheral blood. The clonotype comes from a man aged 60 to 75 with active or convalescent COVID-19. Here the CDR3 reads CASSLSGRVNTEAFF. The CDR3 bases are TGTGCCAGCAGCTTATCGGGCAGGGTGAACACTGAAGCTTTCTTT.